Each of the 32 T cell receptor beta chains below was sequenced from the same sample in a study of blood T cell repertoires in COVID-19. Here immunoSEQ multiplex PCR was the method, and the copy in TCRdb shows in-frame clones only, minus some. The sample lists around 72,000 clones; about nine tenths were seen once. The sample taken for sequencing was peripheral blood. The receptors come from a woman between 70 and 85 years old with acute or convalescent COVID-19.

This clone was recorded only once. The chain employs TRBV4-2 and TRBJ1-6; weak D call: TRBD1 (5 bases). Trimming shortened V by 0 bases and J by 7 bases, and 22 bases separated the two germline ends. Germline loops: CDR1 LGHNA, CDR2 YNFKEQ. This CDR3 spans 19 amino acids. Here the CDR3 reads CASSQDWQGGMMENSPLHF. CDR3 coding DNA: TGTGCCAGCAGCCAAGATTGGCAGGGCGGTATGATGGAGAATTCACCCCTCCACTTT.

The chain uses TRBV24-1 and TRBJ1-2; perhaps TRBD1 as D (6 bases). CDR3 length equals 13 residues. Trimming shortened V by 9 bases and J by 1 base, and 11 bases separated the two germline ends. Germline CDR1 KGHDR, CDR2 SFDVKD. CDR3 nucleotide sequence: TGTGCCACCCGGGACAACTTTAACTATGGCTACACCTTC. Encoded protein: CATRDNFNYGYTF.

The chain combines TRBV27 with TRBJ1-6; possible D gene TRBD1, 6 bases. Trimming took off 6 bases at V and 9 bases at J, with 15 bases between the two ends. This CDR3 has 14 amino acids. Germline V gene lookup returns CDR1 MNHEY and CDR2 SMNVEV (reference sequence). In nucleotides, the CDR3 is TGTGCCAGCAGGAGGGACACTTTGGGTTCACCCCTCCACTTT. It yields the protein CASRRDTLGSPLHF.

This clone occurred once. J is TRBJ1-6 and V is TRBV7-2; no clear D. Germline assignment: CDR1 SGHTA and CDR2 FQGNSA. The CDR3 is 14 amino acids. V lost 3 bases to trimming and J lost 4 bases, with 7 bases between them. The CDR3: CASSFLQYNSPLHF. The CDR3 nucleotides read TGTGCCAGCAGCTTTTTACAGTATAATTCACCCCTCCACTTT.

V gene TRBV28 combines with J gene TRBJ1-1; D remains ambiguous. The ends were cut back, 2 bases at V and 0 bases at J, with 10 bases in the middle. Germline V lookup: CDR1 MDHEN, CDR2 SYDVKM. The CDR3 totals 15 residues. The CDR3 nucleotides are TGTGCCAGCAGTTTACCAGGCTACATGAACACTGAAGCTTTCTTT. This codes for CASSLPGYMNTEAFF.

Worth noting for this clone: The same CDR3 also results from other DNA sequences found in this sample. The chain carries TRBV27 and TRBJ1-1, with D perhaps TRBD1 (5 bases). This CDR3 spans 12 amino acids. The ends were cut back, 5 bases at V and 1 base at J, with 5 bases in the middle. CDR1 and CDR2 (germline): MNHEY, SMNVEV (reference sequence). The CDR3 reads CASSTGNTEAFF. CDR3 coding DNA: TGTGCCAGCAGTACAGGGAACACTGAAGCTTTCTTT.

The chain carries TRBV9 and TRBJ2-5; 7 bases map to TRBD2. CDR3 length: 15 amino acids. J was trimmed by 5 bases and V by 4 bases; bases with no gene match: 11. CDR1 and CDR2 from the germline V gene are SGDLS and YYNGEE. The CDR3 protein is CASSSGGGPAETQYF. CDR3 in DNA: TGTGCCAGCAGCTCCGGGGGAGGGCCGGCGGAGACCCAGTACTTC.

The chain links TRBV7-6 to TRBJ2-3; TRBD1 agrees at 8 bases. Germline-derived CDR1 and CDR2 are SGHVS and FNYEAQ. V shed 5 bases and J 0 bases; nucleotides not matched to a gene: 22. The CDR3 extends over 21 amino acids. In nucleotides, the CDR3 is TGTGCCAGCAGCCGAAGTCCCGCCCCGCAGGGGGCCCCTATTAGCACAGATACGCAGTATTTT. Translating gives CASSRSPAPQGAPISTDTQYF.

This clone was detected once. The chain employs TRBV12-3 or TRBV12-4 and TRBJ1-6, with D unresolved. The CDR3 is 13 residues long. The V gene lost 1 base and the J gene lost 9 bases, with 7 bases spanning the gap. For the CDR3, the DNA is TGTGCCAGCAGTTTAGGTTTAGTTTCACCCCTCCACTTT. It encodes CASSLGLVSPLHF.

The chain combines TRBV7-2 with TRBJ2-7, with TRBD2 matching 8 bases. Germline CDR1 SGHTA, CDR2 FQGNSA. Trimming removed 1 base from V and 6 bases from J; junction bases left unmatched: 11. The CDR3 extends over 16 amino acids. The CDR3 sequence is CASSLGWPGAGAEQYF. The CDR3, as DNA: TGTGCCAGCAGCTTAGGGTGGCCTGGAGCGGGGGCCGAGCAGTACTTC.

The V and J genes are TRBV29-1 and TRBJ1-1; D unclear. Germline loops: CDR1 SQVTM, CDR2 ANQGSEA. The CDR3 is 12 amino acids. Trimming took off 4 bases at V and 1 base at J, with 7 bases between the two ends. The CDR3 coding sequence is TGCAGCGTTGGGGCCAGGAACACTGAAGCTTTCTTT. This translates into CSVGARNTEAFF. The full variable domain, completed using reference TRBV29-1 and TRBJ1-1, is SAVISQKPSRDICQRGTSLTIQCQVDSQVTMMFWYRQQPGQSLTLIATANQGSEATYESGFVIDKFPISRPNLTFSTLTVSNMSPEDSSIYLCSVGARNTEAFFGQGTRLTVV.

The V gene is TRBV6-5, the J gene TRBJ1-2; weak D call: TRBD1 (5 bases). The V and J ends lost 0 bases and 2 bases respectively, with 7 bases between them. The CDR3 loop spans 14 amino acids. CDR1 MNHEY and CDR2 SVGAGI come from the germline V gene. The CDR3 sequence is CASSYSAGNYGYTF. CDR3 coding DNA: TGTGCCAGCAGTTACTCTGCAGGGAACTATGGCTACACCTTC.

V gene TRBV3-1 (or the pseudogene TRBV3-2) combines with J gene TRBJ1-2, with D uncertain. V was trimmed by 4 bases and J by 5 bases, leaving 11 bases between them. The CDR3 totals 13 residues. Germline V CDR1 and CDR2: LGHDT, YNNKEL (reference sequence). This chain's CDR3 is CASSLTASYGYTF. DNA of the CDR3: TGTGCCAGCAGCCTGACTGCGTCTTATGGCTACACCTTC.

The V and J genes are TRBV5-4 and TRBJ2-2; maybe TRBD1 (6 bases). The germline V gene has CDR1 SGHNT and CDR2 YYREEE (reference sequence). V lost 4 bases to trimming and J lost 1 base, with 8 bases between them. The CDR3 has 14 amino acids. The CDR3 spells CASSPQGNTGELFF. CDR3 DNA: TGTGCCAGCAGCCCACAGGGGAACACCGGGGAGCTGTTTTTT. The entire variable domain, with the rest obtained from reference TRBV5-4 and TRBJ2-2, is as follows: ETGVTQSPTHLIKTRGQQVTLRCSSQSGHNTVSWYQQALGQGPQFIFQYYREEENGRGNFPPRFSGLQFPNYSSELNVNALELDDSALYLCASSPQGNTGELFFGEGSRLTVL.

The chain carries TRBV6-1 and TRBJ1-1; no firm D call. V was trimmed by 3 bases and J by 5 bases, leaving 19 bases between them. The CDR3 consists of 16 residues. Germline V lookup: CDR1 MNHNS, CDR2 SASEGT. CDR3 sequence (DNA): TGTGCCAGCAGTGATTTCGGACGAGGAGGAGGGACTGAAGCTTTCTTT. Protein: CASSDFGRGGGTEAFF.

The chain is built from TRBV7-2 and TRBJ2-7, with 13 nucleotides matching TRBD2. From germline, CDR1 is SGHTA and CDR2 FQGNSA. V lost 6 bases, J lost 3 bases, and 5 bases stayed unmatched. The CDR3 totals 15 residues. CDR3 DNA: TGTGCCAGCAGGTACGGACTAGCGGGAGTCTACGAGCAGTACTTC. Translation: CASRYGLAGVYEQYF.

The chain uses TRBV28 and TRBJ1-1; TRBD1 is a possible D gene (6 bases). The germline CDR1 and CDR2 sequences are MDHEN and SYDVKM. The CDR3 loop spans 15 amino acids. V dropped 2 bases and J dropped 5 bases, with 15 bases sitting between them. This CDR3 reads CASSLAQGLRTEAFF. As DNA, the CDR3 is TGTGCCAGCAGTTTAGCACAGGGCCTGAGGACTGAAGCTTTCTTT. The full variable domain, with the rest looked up from reference TRBV28 and TRBJ1-1, is DVKVTQSSRYLVKRTGEKVFLECVQDMDHENMFWYRQDPGLGLRLIYFSYDVKMKEKGDIPEGYSVSREKKERFSLILESASTNQTSMYLCASSLAQGLRTEAFFGQGTRLTVV.

The chain couples TRBV5-4 to TRBJ1-6; D gene ambiguous. This CDR3 is built from 15 residues. V gave up 1 base and J gave up 1 base, with 6 bases separating them. CDR1 and CDR2 (germline): SGHNT, YYREEE (reference sequence). The CDR3 region has the DNA TGTGCCAGCAGCTTGTACGGGTCCTATAATTCACCCCTCCACTTT. It encodes CASSLYGSYNSPLHF. The full variable domain, completed using reference TRBV5-4 and TRBJ1-6, is ETGVTQSPTHLIKTRGQQVTLRCSSQSGHNTVSWYQQALGQGPQFIFQYYREEENGRGNFPPRFSGLQFPNYSSELNVNALELDDSALYLCASSLYGSYNSPLHFGNGTRLTVT.

The J gene is TRBJ2-7, the V gene TRBV7-6; 7 bases match TRBD1. There are 14 residues in the CDR3. V shed 5 bases and J 3 bases; nucleotides not matched to a gene: 7. CDR1 is SGHVS and CDR2 is FNYEAQ in the germline V gene. The CDR3 region has the DNA TGTGCCAGCAGCCCGGGGACAGTAGACTACGAGCAGTACTTC. It specifies CASSPGTVDYEQYF.

This clone has just a few counts. This chain joins TRBV7-3 and TRBJ1-1; D gene uncertain. This CDR3 has 14 amino acids. CDR1 and CDR2 from the germline V gene are SGHTA and FQGTGA. The V and J ends lost 2 bases and 1 base respectively, with 8 bases between them. The CDR3 loop is CASSLSAGNTEAFF. CDR3 DNA sequence: TGTGCCAGCAGCTTATCGGCAGGGAACACTGAAGCTTTCTTT.

The chain carries TRBV7-8 and TRBJ1-5; TRBD1 matches at 10 bases. This CDR3 is built from 16 residues. V dropped 3 bases and J dropped 6; count of bases not matched to a gene: 8. Germline loops: CDR1 SGHVS, CDR2 FQNEAQ. The CDR3 DNA reads as TGTGCCAGCAGCTTTCACCGGGACAGGGGCGCTCAGCCCCAGCATTTT. Amino acids: CASSFHRDRGAQPQHF. Filled out from reference TRBV7-8 and TRBJ1-5, the complete variable domain reads GAGVSQSPRYKVAKRGQDVALRCDPISGHVSLFWYQQALGQGPEFLTYFQNEAQLDKSGLPSDRFFAERPEGSVSTLKIQRTQQEDSAVYLCASSFHRDRGAQPQHFGDGTRLSIL.

This chain links TRBV3-1 (or the pseudogene TRBV3-2) with TRBJ2-1; D is possibly TRBD1 (6 bases). Germline assignment: CDR1 LGHDT and CDR2 YNNKEL (reference sequence). The V and J ends lost 2 bases and 12 bases respectively, with 14 bases between them. The CDR3 consists of 13 residues. CDR3 residues: CASSQRGIPGQFF. Here the CDR3 DNA reads TGTGCCAGCAGCCAAAGGGGGATACCCGGGCAGTTCTTC.

V gene TRBV7-2 combines with J gene TRBJ2-7; 9 bases agree with TRBD2. Trimming took 5 bases from V and 4 from J; bases not matched to a gene: 12. This CDR3 has 16 residues. From germline, CDR1 is SGHTA and CDR2 FQGNSA. CDR3 nucleotides: TGTGCCAGCAGCCCGAACAGGCAGAGCGGGAGGTACGAGCAGTACTTC. As protein: CASSPNRQSGRYEQYF. Full variable domain (remainder filled in from reference TRBV7-2 and TRBJ2-7): GAGVSQSPSNKVTEKGKDVELRCDPISGHTALYWYRQSLGQGLEFLIYFQGNSAPDKSGLPSDRFSAERTGGSVSTLTIQRTQQEDSAVYLCASSPNRQSGRYEQYFGPGTRLTVT.

The rearrangement joins TRBV10-3 to TRBJ2-2, with D perhaps matching TRBD1 (5 bases). This CDR3 has 14 amino acids. Between the trimmed V and J ends, which lost 2 bases and 4 bases, there was a span of 8 bases. Germline V gene lookup returns CDR1 ENHRY and CDR2 SYGVKD. The CDR3 DNA sequence: TGTGCCATCAGTGAGGGCAGGGCCACCGGGGAGCTGTTTTTT. This translates into CAISEGRATGELFF.

The rearrangement links TRBV28 to TRBJ1-2; D might be TRBD1 (5 bases). Trimming stripped 1 base from V and 6 bases from J, with 12 bases between. Germline values: CDR1 MDHEN, CDR2 SYDVKM. This CDR3 comprises 14 residues. CDR3 DNA sequence: TGTGCCAGCAGTTTATACCCCAGGGCGGATGGCTACACCTTC. The encoded protein is CASSLYPRADGYTF.

CDR3 DNA sequence: TGTGCCAGCAGCGCCCTACAGGGGAACTATGGCTACACCTTC. Its translation: CASSALQGNYGYTF. The J gene is TRBJ1-2, the V gene TRBV7-9, with 7 bases matching TRBD1. The CDR3 extends over 14 amino acids. Germline lookup yields CDR1 SEHNR and CDR2 FQNEAQ (reference sequence). J gave up 2 bases and V 5 bases, and 5 bases lay outside the gene matches.

The CDR3 coding sequence is TGTGCCAGCCTGGACAGGCGATATAGCAATCAGCCCCAGCATTTT. This gives the protein CASLDRRYSNQPQHF. The genes are TRBV28 and TRBJ1-5, with 7 bases identical to TRBD1. V gave up 8 bases and J gave up 0 bases; unmatched junction bases: 7. This CDR3 has 15 amino acids. The V gene's germline CDR1 is MDHEN and CDR2 SYDVKM.

V is TRBV7-2 and J is TRBJ1-1; no definite D call. Trimming removed 4 bases at V and 1 base at J, with 7 bases between. Germline CDR1 SGHTA, CDR2 FQGNSA. The CDR3 covers 13 residues. The CDR3 sequence is CASSSPGNTEAFF. The CDR3 DNA is TGTGCCAGCAGCTCCCCGGGGAACACTGAAGCTTTCTTT.

This chain joins TRBV30 and TRBJ1-5; no firm D call. CDR3 size: 14 residues. Germline CDR1 is GTSNPN and CDR2 is SVGIG (reference sequence). Trimming removed 0 bases at V and 2 bases at J, with 8 bases between. DNA of the CDR3: TGTGCCTGGAGTGTAGGGAGCGGCAATCAGCCCCAGCATTTT. This gives the protein CAWSVGSGNQPQHF.

The chain has TRBV5-1 and TRBJ2-7; TRBD1 aligns across 7 bases. V was clipped by 5 bases and J by 7 bases; unmatched bases: 6. Per the germline V gene, CDR1 is SGHRS and CDR2 is YFSETQ. The CDR3 loop spans 12 amino acids. Here the CDR3 reads CASRPDRAEQYF. DNA of the CDR3: TGCGCCAGCAGACCAGACAGGGCGGAGCAGTACTTC. The entire variable domain, with the rest obtained from reference TRBV5-1 and TRBJ2-7, is as follows: KAGVTQTPRYLIKTRGQQVTLSCSPISGHRSVSWYQQTPGQGLQFLFEYFSETQRNKGNFPGRFSGRQFSNSRSEMNVSTLELGDSALYLCASRPDRAEQYFGPGTRLTVT.

The rearrangement uses TRBV5-1 and TRBJ2-3, with 9 bases lining up with TRBD1. V lost 5 bases, J lost 2 bases, and 9 bases stayed unmatched. CDR1 and CDR2 (germline): SGHRS, YFSETQ. There are 16 residues in the CDR3. The CDR3 region is CASSPPDRGNTDTQYF. For the CDR3, the DNA is TGCGCCAGCAGTCCGCCGGACAGGGGAAACACAGATACGCAGTATTTT.

This chain links TRBV7-3 with TRBJ2-5; 12 positions agree with TRBD2. V dropped 5 bases and J dropped 4; count of bases not matched to a gene: 14. The germline CDR1 and CDR2 sequences are SGHTA and FQGTGA. The CDR3 runs to 18 residues. The CDR3 nucleotides are TGTGCCAGCAGCCCAGACGGCGGGCTAGCGGGAGGGGTAGAGACCCAGTACTTC. This codes for CASSPDGGLAGGVETQYF.